The rows below give T cell receptor beta chains drawn from one sample of a study of graft-versus-host responses after intestinal transplantation. Sequencing was performed with immunoSEQ multiplex PCR; in TCRdb, only in-frame clones are kept and a portion is missing. This sample yields about 40,000 clones, of which over 90% are seen a single time; 3.6% belongs to the top ten. Sequencing used PBMCs, obtained approximately 740 days after intestinal transplantation. Every receptor here comes from a human patient who received an intestinal transplant, so some T cells may come from the graft donor. Both conserved end residues are part of each CDR3. The D gene is left open where the match is weak. Expanded clones are given a class, and other clones once, few, many or no size at all.

>NA|NA|TRBJ1-1|TRBV13
CASSFGWSTEAFF
TGTGCCAGCAGCTTCGGGTGGTCAACTGAAGCTTTCTTT
>NA|once|TRBJ2-2|TRBV2
CASSDRQPLNTGELFF
TGTGCCAGCAGTGATAGGCAGCCTTTGAACACCGGGGAGCTGTTTTTT
>TRBD2|NA|TRBJ2-2|TRBV7-3
CASRGTSGGGELFF
TGTGCCAGCCGAGGTACTAGCGGCGGCGGGGAGCTGTTTTTT
>TRBD1|NA|TRBJ1-2|TRBV5-6
CASSPIGTGRGYTF
TGTGCCAGCAGCCCGATCGGGACAGGGCGAGGCTACACCTTC
>NA|once|TRBJ2-1|TRBV27
CASGQRMGMGEQFF
TGTGCCAGCGGTCAGCGGATGGGGATGGGGGAGCAGTTCTTC
>NA|NA|TRBJ2-7|TRBV5-5
CASSKPGRASYEQYF
TGTGCCAGCAGTAAACCGGGACGGGCCTCCTACGAGCAGTACTTC
>TRBD2|NA|TRBJ2-5|TRBV7-3
CASSKLAGGRETQYF
TGTGCCAGCAGCAAGCTAGCGGGGGGTCGGGAGACCCAGTACTTC
>TRBD2|NA|TRBJ2-1|TRBV5-4
CASIGGVAGAWNEQFF
TGTGCCAGCATCGGGGGGGTAGCGGGAGCGTGGAATGAGCAGTTCTTC
>NA|few|TRBJ1-6|TRBV10-1
CASSEQGWAPLHF
TGCGCCAGCAGTGAACAGGGATGGGCACCCCTCCACTTT
>TRBD1|NA|TRBJ2-1|TRBV7-3
CASSLSGGQGYNEQFF
TGTGCCAGCAGCTTATCGGGTGGACAGGGTTACAATGAGCAGTTCTTC
>NA|NA|TRBJ1-1|TRBV11-2
CAGTTGGPTEAFF
TGTGCCGGCACCACGGGAGGGCCCACTGAAGCTTTCTTT
>NA|few|TRBJ1-2|TRBV7-9
CASSSRDVGGYTF
TGTGCCAGCAGCTCCCGGGACGTGGGCGGCTACACCTTC
>TRBD1|NA|TRBJ2-3|TRBV10-3
CAIDRGYYADTQYF
TGTGCCATCGACAGGGGGTATTATGCAGATACGCAGTATTTT
>NA|NA|TRBJ1-1|TRBV5-6
CASIGTGRTEAFF
TGTGCCAGCATAGGTACAGGGAGAACTGAAGCTTTCTTT
>TRBD1|NA|TRBJ2-1|TRBV7-9
CASSEGTGGYNEQFF
TGTGCCAGCAGCGAAGGGACAGGGGGCTACAATGAGCAGTTCTTC
>NA|NA|TRBJ1-5|TRBV6-1
CASSLTPSGNQPQHF
TGTGCCAGCAGTTTGACTCCATCGGGGAATCAGCCCCAGCATTTT
>TRBD1|NA|TRBJ2-1|TRBV5-1
CASSVTSGTGDEQFF
TGCGCCAGCAGCGTAACATCCGGGACAGGGGATGAGCAGTTCTTC
>NA|NA|TRBJ1-1|TRBV9
CASSVETAGLNTEAFF
TGTGCCAGCAGCGTAGAAACAGCAGGCCTTAACACTGAAGCTTTCTTT
>NA|medium-sized|TRBJ1-2|TRBV5-6
CASSLAANYGYTF
TGTGCCAGCAGCTTGGCAGCTAACTATGGCTACACCTTC
>NA|NA|TRBJ1-6|TRBV2
CASSDNPLGAILVYSPLHF
TGTGCCAGCAGTGATAACCCTCTCGGCGCGATTTTGGTTTATTCACCCCTCCACTTT
>NA|NA|TRBJ1-1|TRBV11-1
CASSLGRGTTEAFF
TGTGCCAGCAGCCTAGGCCGGGGGACCACTGAAGCTTTCTTT
>NA|NA|TRBJ1-2|TRBV2
CASSVIGYTF
TGTGCCAGCAGTGTTATTGGCTACACCTTC
>NA|NA|TRBJ2-7|TRBV25-1
CASSGSFYEQYF
TGTGCCAGCAGCGGTTCGTTTTACGAGCAGTACTTC
>NA|NA|TRBJ2-3|TRBV2
CASSDVSGHLENTDTQYF
TGTGCCAGCAGTGACGTTTCGGGACACCTAGAAAACACAGATACGCAGTATTTT
>TRBD2|NA|TRBJ2-5|TRBV14
CASSKLPGGLGETQYF
TGTGCCAGCAGCAAGCTCCCGGGGGGGCTAGGAGAGACCCAGTACTTC
>NA|NA|TRBJ1-1|TRBV21-1
CASSKSHKNTEAFF
TGTGCCAGCAGCAAAAGTCATAAGAACACTGAAGCTTTCTTT
>NA|NA|TRBJ2-7|TRBV15
CATSRDPQSYEQYF
TGTGCCACCAGCAGAGATCCACAGTCCTACGAGCAGTACTTC
>NA|once|TRBJ1-3|TRBV11-2
CASSSQQRDGNTIYF
TGTGCCAGCAGCTCACAGCAGAGGGATGGAAACACCATATATTTT
>NA|NA|TRBJ1-4|TRBV29-1
CSVVSFDGTKNEKLFF
TGCAGCGTTGTATCCTTTGATGGGACAAAGAATGAAAAACTGTTTTTT
>NA|once|TRBJ2-5|TRBV7-2
CASSLVADSRETQYF
TGTGCCAGCAGCTTAGTAGCGGACAGCCGAGAGACCCAGTACTTC
>NA|NA|TRBJ1-5|TRBV2
CASRAAGQPQHF
TGTGCCAGCAGGGCAGCCGGTCAGCCCCAGCATTTT
>TRBD2|NA|TRBJ2-3|TRBV27
CASSLSRLAGARDTQYF
TGTGCCAGCAGTTTATCAAGACTAGCGGGAGCCCGAGATACGCAGTATTTT
>NA|NA|TRBJ2-3|TRBV5-1
CASSLEVGVSDTQYF
TGCGCCAGCAGCTTGGAGGTAGGGGTATCGGATACGCAGTATTTT
>TRBD2|NA|TRBJ2-1|TRBV15
CATSRGGASGRLDEQFF
TGTGCCACCAGCAGGGGAGGGGCTAGCGGGAGGCTCGATGAGCAGTTCTTC
>NA|NA|TRBJ1-2|TRBV30
CAWREAPHYGYTF
TGTGCCTGGCGGGAGGCGCCCCACTATGGCTACACCTTC
>NA|NA|TRBJ2-1|TRBV18
CASSPPGNKRVGRMSSYNEQFF
TGTGCCAGCTCACCACCTGGCAACAAACGAGTGGGGAGAATGAGCTCCTACAATGAGCAGTTCTTC
>TRBD1|NA|TRBJ1-6|TRBV6-6
CASSYSGTGFSPLHF
TGTGCCAGCAGTTACTCCGGGACAGGGTTTTCACCCCTCCACTTT
>NA|NA|TRBJ2-7|TRBV4-1
CASSQQTGPIYEQYF
TGCGCCAGCAGCCAACAGACAGGCCCTATCTACGAGCAGTACTTC
>NA|NA|TRBJ2-7|TRBV21-1
CASSKLQGSVSYEQYF
TGTGCCAGCAGCAAATTACAGGGGTCGGTATCCTACGAGCAGTACTTC
>TRBD1|NA|TRBJ1-5|TRBV10-3
CAISESNRGHQPQHF
TGTGCCATCAGTGAGTCGAACAGGGGGCATCAGCCCCAGCATTTT
>NA|NA|TRBJ2-1|TRBV11-3
CASSYLPGVSEQFF
TGTGCCAGCAGCTACCTCCCCGGGGTATCTGAGCAGTTCTTC
>NA|NA|TRBJ1-2|TRBV28
CASSLTRPANYGYTF
TGTGCCAGCAGTTTAACCCGTCCGGCTAACTATGGCTACACCTTC
>TRBD2|NA|TRBJ2-1|TRBV9
CASSPRTSGNIYNEQFF
TGTGCCAGCAGCCCACGGACTAGCGGAAATATCTACAATGAGCAGTTCTTC
>TRBD1|NA|TRBJ1-2|TRBV5-6
CASSLGQGDYGYTF
TGTGCCAGCAGCTTGGGACAGGGTGACTATGGCTACACCTTC
>NA|once|TRBJ2-7|TRBV5-6
CASSLQMTYEQYF
TGTGCCAGCAGCCTCCAGATGACCTACGAGCAGTACTTC
>NA|NA|TRBJ1-3|TRBV6-5
CASSEGPGNTIYF
TGTGCCAGCAGTGAGGGTCCAGGAAACACCATATATTTT